The 32 T cell receptor beta chains listed next were all sequenced from one sample in a study of cytomegalovirus exposure and HLA in healthy donors. 13 Jbeta primers and 60 Vbeta primers were used for the PCR. Here immunoSEQ multiplex PCR was the method, and the copy in TCRdb shows in-frame clones only, minus some. The data contain fewer than 90,000 clones, roughly 67% of them singletons. Input material: PBMCs. The receptors derive from a man aged 40-49 years in good health and CMV-seropositive.

V and J are TRBV18 and TRBJ2-7; 8 positions agree with TRBD1. CDR1 KGHSH and CDR2 LQKENI come from the germline V gene. V was clipped by 3 bases and J by 6 bases; unmatched bases: 4. There are 13 residues in the CDR3. CDR3 region: CASSPRTGPEQYF. In DNA, the CDR3 is TGTGCCAGCTCACCCCGGACAGGGCCCGAGCAGTACTTC.

This clone has just one count. V is TRBV4-2 and J is TRBJ1-4; D is undetermined. CDR3 size: 15 residues. Trimming removed 1 base at V and 8 bases at J, with 14 bases between. CDR1 and CDR2 (germline): LGHNA, YNFKEQ. The CDR3, as DNA: TGTGCCAGCAGCCAAGGGACTGACCTCGGCGAAAAACTGTTTTTT. Its translation is CASSQGTDLGEKLFF.

There are a few counts of this clone. In DNA, the CDR3 is TGTGCCAGCAGTGTTTCGGGACAGTACACTGAAGCTTTCTTT. Its translation: CASSVSGQYTEAFF. The chain employs TRBV6-1 and TRBJ1-1; 7 positions agree with TRBD1. The ends lost 4 bases at V and 3 bases at J; junction bases unmatched: 5. Germline assignment: CDR1 MNHNS and CDR2 SASEGT. This CDR3 spans 14 amino acids.

The CDR3 region has the DNA TGCGCCAGCAGCTTTTTGGCCAATTCCTACGAGCAGTACTTC. It codes for CASSFLANSYEQYF. The chain carries TRBV5-1 and TRBJ2-7; D unclear. Deletions cut 2 bases from V and 1 base from J, with 10 bases between. The CDR3 length is 14 residues. Per germline, CDR1 SGHRS and CDR2 YFSETQ.

The rearrangement joins TRBV19 to TRBJ2-5, with TRBD2 matching 8 bases. From germline, CDR1 is LNHDA and CDR2 SQIVND (reference sequence). Losses at the gene ends were 4 bases for V and 7 bases for J; bases not matched to a gene: 14. This CDR3 has 16 amino acids. CDR3: CASSTARGSGIGTQYF. For the CDR3, the DNA is TGTGCCAGTAGTACCGCTAGGGGTAGCGGGATAGGGACCCAGTACTTC.

The chain recombines TRBV30 with TRBJ1-5; 7 positions match TRBD1. This CDR3 is built from 13 residues. CDR1 and CDR2 (germline): GTSNPN, SVGIG (reference sequence). V was clipped by 2 bases and J by 5 bases; unmatched bases: 3. The CDR3 here is CAWSQGGHQPQHF. DNA for the CDR3: TGTGCCTGGAGTCAGGGGGGCCATCAGCCCCAGCATTTT.

This clone was seen only a few times. In nucleotides, the CDR3 is TGTGCCAGCAGCTTACGGGAGTATAGCAATCAGCCCCAGCATTTT. Protein sequence: CASSLREYSNQPQHF. This chain joins TRBV13 and TRBJ1-5; unclear D gene. CDR1 and CDR2 (germline): PRHDT, FYEKMQ (reference sequence). Trimming stripped 2 bases from V and 0 bases from J, with 8 bases between. The length of the CDR3 is 15 residues.

V gene TRBV19 combines with J gene TRBJ1-5, with TRBD1 identical over 8 bases. J was trimmed by 4 bases and V by 2 bases; bases with no gene match: 7. This CDR3 has 16 residues. Germline CDR1 reads LNHDA; CDR2 reads SQIVND (reference sequence). The CDR3 region has the DNA TGTGCCAGTAGTATACGGGTTGACAGGGGAAATCAGCCCCAGCATTTT. Translating gives CASSIRVDRGNQPQHF.

The V gene is TRBV5-4, the J gene TRBJ2-7; D perhaps matches TRBD2 (7 bases). Germline V gene data show CDR1 as SGHNT and CDR2 as YYREEE (reference sequence). This CDR3 is 14 amino acids long. Trimming removed 3 bases from V and 7 bases from J, with 17 bases in between. The CDR3 spells CASSSGGPGWEQYF. CDR3 DNA sequence: TGTGCCAGCAGCTCGGGGGGCCCGGGCTGGGAGCAGTACTTC.

Concerning this clone: The junction shows a germline mismatch at one end, possibly a read error. This rearrangement joins TRBV7-7 to TRBJ2-5, with D perhaps matching TRBD2 (5 bases). The V gene's germline CDR1 is SSHAT and CDR2 FNYEAQ (reference sequence). This CDR3 is built from 13 residues. As DNA, the CDR3 is TGTGCTAGCAGCTTAAATCGGGGTGAGACCCAGTACTTC. Its protein product is CASSLNRGETQYF.

This clone occurred a few times. V gene TRBV6-5 combines with J gene TRBJ2-1; 7 nucleotides agree with TRBD2. The length of the CDR3 is 13 residues. Germline V gene data show CDR1 as MNHEY and CDR2 as SVGAGI. V shed 3 bases, J shed 9 bases, and the junction held 5 bases outside the gene matches. CDR3 residues: CASSYQRDSEQFF. As DNA, the CDR3 is TGTGCCAGCAGTTATCAGCGGGATAGTGAGCAGTTCTTC.

This chain joins TRBV10-3 and TRBJ1-4; 8 bases line up with TRBD1. Germline V gene data show CDR1 as ENHRY and CDR2 as SYGVKD. With V trimmed by 4 bases and J by 5 bases, 12 bases remained unmatched. This CDR3 comprises 17 residues. The CDR3 reads CAISGGAGQGENEKLFF. CDR3 nucleotides: TGTGCCATCAGTGGCGGGGCCGGACAGGGAGAGAATGAAAAACTGTTTTTT.

This clone was picked up one time. The V gene is TRBV5-1, the J gene TRBJ1-3; perhaps TRBD1 as D (5 bases). The V gene's germline CDR1 is SGHRS and CDR2 YFSETQ. This CDR3 region has 13 residues. The V gene lost 1 base and the J gene lost 9 bases, with 11 bases spanning the gap. As DNA, the CDR3 is TGCGCCAGCAGCTTGTCGTCGGGGGGCACCATATATTTT. It yields the protein CASSLSSGGTIYF.

The chain has TRBV29-1 and TRBJ2-3, with TRBD1 matching 9 bases. The CDR3 extends over 15 amino acids. Germline assignment: CDR1 SQVTM and CDR2 ANQGSEA. V lost 1 base, J lost 1 base, and 3 bases stayed unmatched. CDR3 residues: CSVEARDRGTDTQYF. The CDR3 DNA sequence: TGCAGCGTTGAAGCCCGGGACAGGGGCACAGATACGCAGTATTTT.

The CDR3 DNA sequence: TGTGCCAGCAGCCCCGGTGAGGGGGCGCGCGACGAGCAGTACTTC. Its translation is CASSPGEGARDEQYF. This rearrangement joins TRBV11-1 to TRBJ2-7; 7 bases are a match to TRBD1. The CDR3 spans 15 residues. Germline CDR1 SGHAT, CDR2 FQDESV (reference sequence). V shed 5 bases, J shed 5 bases, and the junction held 12 bases outside the gene matches.

Only one count was recorded for this clone. The V call is TRBV5-1, the J call TRBJ2-1, with 7 bases identical to TRBD1. The CDR3 length is 13 residues. Germline CDR1 SGHRS, CDR2 YFSETQ. With 4 bases clipped from V and 9 bases from J, the junction kept 7 bases outside the gene matches. As DNA, the CDR3 is TGCGCCAGCAGCCTCCGGGACAGAACTGAGCAGTTCTTC. Its protein is CASSLRDRTEQFF.

This clone was observed a few times. The rearrangement links TRBV5-6 to TRBJ1-4, with D unresolved. The CDR3 is made up of 17 amino acids. Germline loops: CDR1 SGHDT, CDR2 YYEEEE. V lost 2 bases to trimming and J lost 6 bases, with 20 bases between them. The CDR3 region is CASSFLIPRDRDEKLFF. The CDR3 DNA reads TGTGCCAGCAGCTTTCTTATCCCACGGGATAGGGATGAAAAACTGTTTTTT.

The chain has TRBV18 and TRBJ1-2; no firm D call. The V and J ends lost 3 bases and 1 base respectively, with 15 bases between them. CDR3 size: 16 residues. Germline CDR1 and CDR2: KGHSH and LQKENI. For the CDR3, the DNA is TGTGCCAGCTCACCGCGCTTGGAGGCGGGTAACTATGGCTACACCTTC. Translation gives CASSPRLEAGNYGYTF.

This rearrangement joins TRBV28 to TRBJ2-2, with D possibly TRBD1 on 8 matching bases. V lost 6 bases and J 1 base, leaving 15 bases between the germline ends. The CDR3 is 16 amino acids. Germline-derived CDR1 and CDR2 are MDHEN and SYDVKM. The CDR3 protein is CASSPGGQENTGELFF. The CDR3 nucleotides are TGTGCCAGCAGCCCGGGGGGACAGGAGAACACCGGGGAGCTGTTTTTT.

The rearrangement joins TRBV30 to TRBJ2-3, with 9 nucleotides matching TRBD2. This CDR3 contains 14 residues. V dropped 3 bases and J dropped 3; count of bases not matched to a gene: 4. In germline, CDR1 is GTSNPN, CDR2 SVGIG (reference sequence). In nucleotides, the CDR3 is TGTGCCTGGAGGTTGCGGGGGGGGACAGATACGCAGTATTTT. Amino acid sequence: CAWRLRGGTDTQYF.

The rearrangement uses TRBV29-1 and TRBJ2-1; the D is unclear. The V and J ends lost 7 bases and 0 bases respectively, with 13 bases between them. This CDR3 spans 14 amino acids. The germline V gene has CDR1 SQVTM and CDR2 ANQGSEA. CDR3 nucleotides: TGCAGCGCCGCCATCCGGAGCTCCTACAATGAGCAGTTCTTC. Translating gives CSAAIRSSYNEQFF.

The chain joins TRBV5-8 to TRBJ2-1; 10 bases align to TRBD2. The CDR3 spans 16 residues. Losses at the gene ends were 1 base for V and 4 bases for J; bases not matched to a gene: 5. The germline gives CDR1 SGHTS, CDR2 YDEGEE. CDR3 residues: CASSLSLAGAYNEQFF. As DNA, the CDR3 is TGTGCCAGCAGCTTGTCCCTAGCGGGGGCTTACAATGAGCAGTTCTTC. Complete variable domain (other parts from reference TRBV5-8 and TRBJ2-1): EAGVTQSPTHLIKTRGQQATLRCSPISGHTSVYWYQQALGLGLQFLLWYDEGEERNRGNFPPRFSGRQFPNYSSELNVNALELEDSALYLCASSLSLAGAYNEQFFGPGTRLTVL.

Here the CDR3 DNA reads TGCGCCAGCAGCCAAGGGGAACCGGGACAGGGGTCCTACGAGCAGTACGTC. Translated, it gives CASSQGEPGQGSYEQYV. This rearrangement joins TRBV4-1 to TRBJ2-7; 10 nucleotides align to TRBD1. With V trimmed by 1 base and J by 1 base, 7 bases remained unmatched. CDR3 length equals 17 residues. Germline V CDR1 and CDR2: MGHRA, YSYEKL.

V is TRBV18 and J is TRBJ1-2; 7 nucleotides match TRBD1. V shed 3 bases and J 8 bases; nucleotides not matched to a gene: 6. The CDR3 spans 13 residues. CDR1 and CDR2 from the germline V gene are KGHSH and LQKENI. Written as DNA, the CDR3 is TGTGCCAGCTCACCCAAGACAGGGTGGGGCTACACCTTC. It specifies CASSPKTGWGYTF.

This clone was observed a few times. The J gene is TRBJ1-1, the V gene TRBV19, with D maybe TRBD1 (6 bases). Trimming cost V 5 bases and J 1 base, with 8 bases left between them. Germline CDR1 LNHDA, CDR2 SQIVND (reference sequence). This CDR3 has 13 residues. The CDR3 spells CASSDRPNTEAFF. The CDR3 DNA sequence: TGTGCCAGTAGTGACAGGCCGAACACTGAAGCTTTCTTT.

V is TRBV5-4 and J is TRBJ2-1; 7 bases fit TRBD1. Germline CDR1 is SGHNT and CDR2 is YYREEE (reference sequence). V lost 4 bases to trimming and J lost 6 bases; unmatched junction nucleotides: 4. This CDR3 has 13 residues. CDR3 loop: CASSQTGSNEQFF. In nucleotides, the CDR3 is TGTGCCAGCAGCCAGACAGGGAGCAATGAGCAGTTCTTC.

V is TRBV10-3 and J is TRBJ1-2, with D perhaps TRBD1 (6 bases). The germline V gene encodes CDR1 ENHRY and CDR2 SYGVKD. V was cut by 10 bases and J by 6 bases, with 18 bases left in between. The CDR3 extends over 13 amino acids. The DNA of the CDR3 is TGTGCCACCACAACCACAGGGAGTGATGGCTACACCTTC. Translating it yields CATTTTGSDGYTF.

The chain joins TRBV15 to TRBJ2-1; 10 bases agree with TRBD2. Germline values: CDR1 LNHNV, CDR2 YYDKDF (reference sequence). The CDR3 spans 17 residues. The junction had 3 bases not matched to a gene; V was cut back by 1 base and J by 0 bases. The CDR3 DNA reads TGTGCCACCAGCAGAGGCAGCGGGAGGGGCTCCTACAATGAGCAGTTCTTC. It specifies CATSRGSGRGSYNEQFF.

This chain joins TRBV18 and TRBJ1-1; D might be TRBD1 (5 bases). The CDR3 spans 15 residues. Trimming pared 3 bases from V and 6 bases from J, leaving 17 bases between. Germline CDR1 reads KGHSH; CDR2 reads LQKENI. The DNA of the CDR3 is TGTGCCAGCTCACCTTCCACGGGGGGTGGGCCTGAAGCTTTCTTT. Its translation: CASSPSTGGGPEAFF. The complete variable domain, with remaining parts taken from reference TRBV18 and TRBJ1-1, reads NAGVMQNPRHLVRRRGQEARLRCSPMKGHSHVYWYRQLPEEGLKFMVYLQKENIIDESGMPKERFSAEFPKEGPSILRIQQVVRGDSAAYFCASSPSTGGGPEAFFGQGTRLTVV.

The genes are TRBV7-8 and TRBJ1-1; 7 nucleotides align to TRBD1. The CDR3 loop spans 17 amino acids. Germline values: CDR1 SGHVS, CDR2 FQNEAQ. Trimming took 6 bases from V and 0 from J; bases not matched to a gene: 13. CDR3 region: CASRETGMSRLNTEAFF. DNA of the CDR3: TGTGCCAGCAGGGAGACAGGGATGTCCCGTTTGAACACTGAAGCTTTCTTT.

CDR3 DNA sequence: TGTGCCTGGAGTGACTCTCCAGCAGGGATCTCTGGAAACACCATATATTTT. It is translated as CAWSDSPAGISGNTIYF. This sequence joins TRBV30 and TRBJ1-3, with D perhaps matching TRBD1 (5 bases). CDR3 length: 17 residues. Germline lookup yields CDR1 GTSNPN and CDR2 SVGIG (reference sequence). Trimming removed 1 base at V and 0 bases at J, with 16 bases between.

V gene TRBV11-2 combines with J gene TRBJ2-1, with 9 bases matching TRBD2. The CDR3 has 18 amino acids. Per germline, CDR1 SGHAT and CDR2 FQNNGV. V trimming: 2 bases; J trimming: 6 bases; junction bases outside the gene matches: 14. In DNA, the CDR3 is TGTGCCAGCAGCTTATCAGCGGGAGGTTTCATAGGGGGCAATGAGCAGTTCTTC. This gives the protein CASSLSAGGFIGGNEQFF. The variable domain in full, with the rest retrieved from reference TRBV11-2 and TRBJ2-1, is EAGVAQSPRYKIIEKRQSVAFWCNPISGHATLYWYQQILGQGPKLLIQFQNNGVVDDSQLPKDRFSAERLKGVDSTLKIQPAKLEDSAVYLCASSLSAGGFIGGNEQFFGPGTRLTVL.